Below are 4 T cell receptor beta chains sequenced from a single sample in a study of human T cells and chemical hapten exposure. MiXCR was run by TCRdb on the RACE reads, yielding one entry per CDR3 protein. The sample records 45,000 to 60,000 distinct CDR3 sequences, around 12% being singletons. Documented time point: patch test 3, about 24 weeks after DPC sensitization. Treatment: therapeutic diphenylcyclopropenone sensitization with weekly scalp DPC. Sequenced material: whole blood, taken in connection with sensitization to the hapten diphenylcyclopropenone (DPC). The receptors originated from a man aged 25 to 40 with alopecia areata. Some clones in this sample may be carry-over from other donors' samples.

The rearrangement links TRBV4-2 to TRBJ2-5; D not resolved. Germline CDR1 is LGHNA and CDR2 is YNFKEQ. The V end was cut by 0 bases, the J end by 2 bases, with 19 bases between. This CDR3 is built from 18 residues. CDR3 DNA sequence: TGTGCCAGCAGCCAAGACCCCCTCGGGCCTTTTCGTCAAGAGACCCAGTACTTC. Its translation: CASSQDPLGPFRQETQYF.

The V and J genes are TRBV18 and TRBJ2-1, with 12 bases that match TRBD2. The CDR3 has 17 residues. CDR1 and CDR2 (germline): KGHSH, LQKENI. Unmatched junction bases numbered 10, after V lost 1 base and J lost 9 bases. CDR3 DNA sequence: TGTGCCAGCTCACCACGATCTAGCGGGGGGGCAGGTACTGAGCAGTTCTTC. Amino acid sequence: CASSPRSSGGAGTEQFF.

The chain uses TRBV4-3 and TRBJ2-7, with 8 bases identical to TRBD1. J gave up 0 bases and V 4 bases, and 5 bases lay outside the gene matches. Per germline, CDR1 LGHNA and CDR2 YSLEER. The CDR3 has 15 residues. The CDR3 protein is CASSPGTGGSYEQYF. CDR3 DNA: TGCGCCAGCAGCCCCGGGACAGGAGGCTCCTACGAGCAGTACTTC.

The table lists this clonotype with a few counts. The chain is built from TRBV9 and TRBJ2-2; D might be TRBD1 or TRBD2, each matching 5 bases. V was pared by 4 bases and J by 13 bases, with 17 bases between. CDR3 length: 13 amino acids. Looked up from germline, CDR1 is SGDLS and CDR2 is YYNGEE. The CDR3 reads CASSSRLRDGLFF. CDR3 nucleotides: TGTGCCAGCAGCTCGAGACTTAGGGACGGGCTGTTTTTT.